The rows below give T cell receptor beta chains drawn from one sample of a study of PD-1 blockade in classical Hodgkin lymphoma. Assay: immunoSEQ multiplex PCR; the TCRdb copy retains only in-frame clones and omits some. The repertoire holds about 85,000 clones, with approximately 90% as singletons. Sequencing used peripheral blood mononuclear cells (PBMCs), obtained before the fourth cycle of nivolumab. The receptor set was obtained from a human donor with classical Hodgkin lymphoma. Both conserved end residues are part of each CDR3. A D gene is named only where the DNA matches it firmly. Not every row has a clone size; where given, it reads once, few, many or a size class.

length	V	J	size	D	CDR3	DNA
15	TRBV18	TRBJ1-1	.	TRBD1	CASSPRGQGATEAFF	TGTGCCAGCTCACCTCGAGGACAGGGGGCCACTGAAGCTTTCTTT
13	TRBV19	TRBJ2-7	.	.	CASSSGSGYEQYF	TGTGCCAGTAGTAGTGGTAGCGGTTACGAGCAGTACTTC
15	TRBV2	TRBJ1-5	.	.	CASSAIEDDMQPQHF	TGTGCCAGCAGCGCAATAGAGGACGACATGCAGCCCCAGCATTTT
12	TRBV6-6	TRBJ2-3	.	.	CASSWDGDTQYF	TGTGCCAGCAGCTGGGACGGGGATACGCAGTATTTT
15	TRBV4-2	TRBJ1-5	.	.	CASSQDGTMNQPQHF	TGTGCCAGCAGCCAAGATGGGACCATGAATCAGCCCCAGCATTTT
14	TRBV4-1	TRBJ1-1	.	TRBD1	CASSHGQGGTEAFF	TGCGCCAGCAGCCACGGACAGGGGGGAACTGAAGCTTTCTTT
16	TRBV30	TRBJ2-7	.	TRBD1	CAYRGRDLTLSYEQYF	TGTGCCTACAGGGGGCGCGATCTGACCCTCTCCTACGAGCAGTACTTC
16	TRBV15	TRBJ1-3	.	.	CATSRDRLGSGNTIYF	TGTGCCACCAGCAGAGACAGATTGGGGTCTGGAAACACCATATATTTT
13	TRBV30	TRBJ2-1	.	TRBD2	CALHRRGDNEQFF	TGTGCCCTTCACCGGCGGGGGGACAATGAGCAGTTCTTC
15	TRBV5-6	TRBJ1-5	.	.	CASSLSDNSNQPQHF	TGTGCCAGCAGCTTGTCGGACAATAGCAATCAGCCCCAGCATTTT
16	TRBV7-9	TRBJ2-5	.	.	CASSFLPLEPQETQYF	TGTGCCAGCAGCTTCCTGCCTCTAGAACCCCAAGAGACCCAGTACTTC
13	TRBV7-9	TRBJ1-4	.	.	CASSPGGEGKLFF	TGTGCCAGCAGCCCCGGCGGAGAGGGCAAACTGTTTTTT
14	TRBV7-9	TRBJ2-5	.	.	CASSLVGGLETQYF	TGTGCCAGCAGCTTAGTTGGGGGGCTGGAGACCCAGTACTTC
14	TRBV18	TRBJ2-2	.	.	CASSPSNGGGELFF	TGTGCCAGCTCACCATCGAACGGGGGCGGGGAGCTGTTTTTT
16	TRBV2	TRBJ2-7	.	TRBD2	CASSEAPAGVPYEQYF	TGTGCCAGCAGTGAAGCGCCAGCGGGGGTACCCTACGAGCAGTACTTC
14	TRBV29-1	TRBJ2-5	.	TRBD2	CSVPLAGGPETQYF	TGCAGCGTTCCTCTAGCGGGGGGGCCAGAGACCCAGTACTTC
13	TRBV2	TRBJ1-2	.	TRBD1	CASIGGTGRGYTF	TGTGCCAGTATCGGGGGGACAGGGCGTGGCTACACCTTC
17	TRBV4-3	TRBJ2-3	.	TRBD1	CASSQDQGRGQRDTQYF	TGCGCCAGCAGCCAAGATCAGGGCAGGGGGCAAAGAGATACGCAGTATTTT
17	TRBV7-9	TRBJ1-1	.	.	CASSPGTVFEMNTEAFF	TGTGCCAGCAGTCCCGGGACGGTATTCGAAATGAACACTGAAGCTTTCTTT
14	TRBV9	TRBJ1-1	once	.	CASSVGFANTEAFF	TGTGCCAGCAGCGTAGGGTTCGCGAACACTGAAGCTTTCTTT
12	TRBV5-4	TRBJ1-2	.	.	CASSFRTEGYTF	TGTGCCAGCAGCTTTCGGACGGAAGGCTACACCTTC
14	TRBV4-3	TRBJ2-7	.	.	CASSQGLANYEQYF	TGCGCCAGCAGCCAGGGTCTAGCGAACTACGAGCAGTACTTC
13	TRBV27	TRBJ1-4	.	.	CASSRATNEKLFF	TGTGCCAGCAGCAGGGCAACTAATGAAAAACTGTTTTTT
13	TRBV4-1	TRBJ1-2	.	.	CASSPGTAYGYTF	TGCGCCAGCAGCCCCGGGACGGCTTATGGCTACACCTTC
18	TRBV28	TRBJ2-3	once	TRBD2	CASSLLAGGLTSTDTQYF	TGTGCCAGCAGTTTATTAGCGGGGGGGCTAACTAGCACAGATACGCAGTATTTT
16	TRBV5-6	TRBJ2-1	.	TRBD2	CASSLAVAGRYNEQFF	TGTGCCAGCAGCTTGGCCGTAGCGGGGAGATACAATGAGCAGTTCTTC
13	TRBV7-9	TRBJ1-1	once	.	CASSLPGGPEAFF	TGTGCCAGCAGCTTACCCGGTGGGCCTGAAGCTTTCTTT
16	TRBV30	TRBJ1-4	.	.	CAWSVQKGVGYEKLFF	TGTGCCTGGAGTGTACAGAAAGGGGTAGGGTATGAAAAACTGTTTTTT
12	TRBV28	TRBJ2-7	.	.	CASSRSQDEQYF	TGTGCCAGCAGCCGGTCACAGGACGAGCAGTACTTC
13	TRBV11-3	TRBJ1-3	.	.	CASSSAAGNTIYF	TGTGCCAGCAGCTCGGCAGCTGGAAACACCATATATTTT
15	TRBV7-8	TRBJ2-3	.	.	CASSLDRVTTDTQYF	TGTGCCAGCAGCTTAGACAGGGTTACCACAGATACGCAGTATTTT
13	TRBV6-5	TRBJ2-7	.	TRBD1	CAVRGQGVHEQYF	TGTGCCGTAAGGGGACAGGGAGTCCACGAGCAGTACTTC
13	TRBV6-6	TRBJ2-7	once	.	CASSYGDSYEQYF	TGTGCCAGCAGTTACGGGGACTCCTACGAGCAGTACTTC
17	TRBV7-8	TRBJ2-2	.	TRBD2	CASSLIFGAGGTGELFF	TGTGCCAGCAGCTTAATTTTCGGTGCGGGGGGCACCGGGGAGCTGTTTTTT
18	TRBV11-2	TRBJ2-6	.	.	CASRRSGASSAGANVLTF	TGTGCCAGCAGAAGGTCGGGGGCCAGCAGTGCTGGGGCCAACGTCCTGACTTTC
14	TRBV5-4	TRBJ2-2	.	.	CASSPGVTPGELFF	TGTGCCAGCAGCCCGGGAGTAACACCCGGGGAGCTGTTTTTT
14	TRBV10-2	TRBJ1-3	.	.	CASIPATSGNTIYF	TGCGCCAGCATCCCCGCTACATCTGGAAACACCATATATTTT
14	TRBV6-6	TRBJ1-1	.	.	CASSYSTRATEAFF	TGTGCCAGCAGTTACTCGACACGGGCCACTGAAGCTTTCTTT
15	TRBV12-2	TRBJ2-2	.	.	CASRLVVRETGELFF	TGTGCAAGTCGCTTAGTGGTCAGGGAGACCGGGGAGCTGTTTTTT
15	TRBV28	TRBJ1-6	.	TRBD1	CASSRGQGANSPLHF	TGTGCCAGCAGTAGAGGACAGGGGGCTAATTCACCCCTCCACTTT
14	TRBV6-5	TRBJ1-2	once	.	CAGTSGLANYGYTF	TGTGCCGGTACCTCAGGTTTGGCTAACTATGGCTACACCTTC
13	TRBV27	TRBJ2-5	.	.	CASSSGTYETQYF	TGTGCCAGCAGTTCCGGGACTTATGAGACCCAGTACTTC
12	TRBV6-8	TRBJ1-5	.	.	CASSWTQGTQHF	TGTGCCAGCAGTTGGACCCAGGGAACCCAGCATTTT
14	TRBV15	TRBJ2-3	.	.	CATSRAQFTDTQYF	TGTGCCACCAGCAGAGCCCAGTTCACAGATACGCAGTATTTT
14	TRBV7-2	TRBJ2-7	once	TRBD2	CASSASGGPYEQYF	TGTGCCAGCAGCGCGAGCGGGGGGCCCTACGAGCAGTACTTC